This TCR beta chain was sequenced in a study of T cells in Graves' hyperthyroidism and ophthalmopathy. This clonotype has more than one count but fewer than ten. The CDR3 regions of TCR beta were amplified from RNA transcripts. The study used the HTBI primer set for a first-round RT-PCR of the TCR CDR3. TCRdb re-derived calls from the multiplex PCR reads in MiXCR, one entry per CDR3 protein. The sample lists a few hundred thousand distinct CDR3 sequences; over 15% were seen once. Germline CDR1 MNHNS, CDR2 SASEGT. Trimming removed 2 bases from V and 0 bases from J, with 14 bases in between. The CDR3 is 17 residues long.

The chain has TRBV6-1 and TRBJ1-5, with D possibly being TRBD1 (6 bases). This sequence was found in a woman between 50 and 59 years old with Graves' hyperthyroidism. What was sequenced was blood. CDR3 region: CASSEFLTGTSNQPQHF. CDR3 nucleotides: TGTGCCAGCAGTGAATTTCTTACAGGGACTAGCAATCAGCCCCAGCATTTT.